This T cell receptor beta chain was found in a study of shared clonotypes between healthy human individuals. On the study more broadly: Three plates each covered CD4 naive and memory; CD8 naive two, CD8 memory one.

Concerning this clone: Its target is not known.

Findings and caveats of the study: The generation probabilities recorded for non-shared clonotypes fell below those of clonotypes shared by all four donors. Larger estimated richness was generally seen in naive subsets than in memory subsets.

Here immunoSEQ multiplex PCR was the method, and the copy in TCRdb shows in-frame clones only, minus some. The sample has millions of clones; around nine tenths are singletons. What was sequenced was naive CD4+ T cells sorted from blood. Documented subset: CD45RA+ positively selected. The receptor comes from a young man in good health.

The CDR3 DNA is TGCAGCGTTGGACGGACAGGGGACACAGATACGCAGTATTTT. Its translation: CSVGRTGDTDTQYF. The chain couples TRBV29-1 to TRBJ2-3; 9 nucleotides align to TRBD1. Germline trimming cut 4 bases from V and 2 bases from J; bases unmatched to any gene: 4. CDR1 SQVTM and CDR2 ANQGSEA come from the germline V gene. The CDR3 is 14 residues long.